The rows below give T cell receptor beta chains drawn from one sample of a study of monozygotic twins with inflammatory bowel disease. TCRdb reworked the 5' RACE reads into one entry per CDR3 protein, no DNA. The sample has nearly 450,000 distinct CDR3 sequences. Sequenced input: blood. These receptors came from a human donor with ulcerative colitis or Crohn's disease, or a healthy co-twin of an affected twin (not recorded which). CDR3s include the opening cysteine and the closing phenylalanine or tryptophan.

length,J,V,CDR3
17,TRBJ2-1,TRBV5-1,CASSKGLAGGIRDEQFF
15,TRBJ1-5,TRBV7-2,CASSLRDRAPQPQHF
16,TRBJ2-3,TRBV28,CASVTSGSPRTDTQYF
14,TRBJ2-7,TRBV12-3/TRBV12-4,CASTPGQGSYEQYF
14,TRBJ1-5,TRBV6-1,CASSEAGAIQPQHF
15,TRBJ1-1,TRBV12-3/TRBV12-4,CASSPSLTADTEAFF
13,TRBJ2-2,TRBV15,CATSRGVTGELFF
13,TRBJ2-4,TRBV29-1,CSVEGQGQNIQYF
15,TRBJ2-1,TRBV3-1,CASNSLRASFNEQFF
16,TRBJ1-1,TRBV5-1,CASSLRQGLLNTEAFF
15,TRBJ2-3,TRBV6-4,CASSVGITGTDTQYF
13,TRBJ2-3,TRBV20-1,CSARDARTDTQYF
16,TRBJ2-5,TRBV28,CASSHLGQGTQETQYF
13,TRBJ1-1,TRBV5-1,CASSSEGGREAFF
17,TRBJ1-2,TRBV5-6,CASSFPPQATHSYGYTF
18,TRBJ2-3,TRBV12-3/TRBV12-4,CASSLALMAGGPTDTQYF